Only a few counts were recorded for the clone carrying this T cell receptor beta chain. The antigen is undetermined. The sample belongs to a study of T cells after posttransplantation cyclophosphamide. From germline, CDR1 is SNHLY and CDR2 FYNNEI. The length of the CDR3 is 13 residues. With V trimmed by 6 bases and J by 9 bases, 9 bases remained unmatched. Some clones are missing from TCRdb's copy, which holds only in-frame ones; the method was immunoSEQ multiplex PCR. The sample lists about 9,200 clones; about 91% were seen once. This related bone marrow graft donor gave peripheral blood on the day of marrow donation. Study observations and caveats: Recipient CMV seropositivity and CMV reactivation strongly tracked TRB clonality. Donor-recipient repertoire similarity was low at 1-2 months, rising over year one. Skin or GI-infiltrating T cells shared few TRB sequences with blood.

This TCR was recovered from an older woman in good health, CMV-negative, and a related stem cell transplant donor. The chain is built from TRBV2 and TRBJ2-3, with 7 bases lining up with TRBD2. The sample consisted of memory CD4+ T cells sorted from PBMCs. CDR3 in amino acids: CASRGPGGSTQYF. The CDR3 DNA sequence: TGTGCCAGCAGGGGTCCGGGCGGGAGCACGCAGTATTTT.